This TCR beta chain was observed in a study of regulatory T cells in long-lasting Graves disease. Study-wide context: Antithyroid drug use was under 3 months in newly diagnosed Graves' patients. Study conclusions and caveats: The TCR repertoire of persistent Graves' patients was less diverse than that of newly diagnosed ones. Repertoires from persistent disease leaned toward TRBV28, TRBJ1-2 and TRBJ2-5.

CDR3-region Arm-PCR and iRepertoire HTBI primers produced the TCR beta libraries. TCRdb processed the multiplex PCR reads anew with MiXCR; each CDR3 protein has one entry. Here the sample spans roughly 430,000 distinct CDR3 sequences, about 17% being singletons. At least ten counts were recorded for this clonotype. What it binds is not known. Germline loops: CDR1 MNHNS, CDR2 SASEGT. The CDR3 is made up of 14 amino acids. With 7 bases removed from V and 8 bases from J, the gap between germline ends came to 20 bases. Time point denoted: newly diagnosed GD, antithyroid drugs for less than 3 months. Making the TCR library involved RNA that had been extracted from PBMCs. Patients were from an endocrinology department in Xi'an, China. The same sample was also studied in work on T cells in Graves' hyperthyroidism and ophthalmopathy.

The sequencing used peripheral blood mononuclear cells (PBMCs), collected at new diagnosis, from a patient treated with antithyroid drugs. The TCR sequence derives from a woman aged 25 to 39 with Graves disease. The chain is built from TRBV6-1 and TRBJ1-2; D is unresolved. The CDR3 DNA reads as TGTGCCAGCAACCCGGACCGGCGCTATGGGGGCTACACCTTC. Translation: CASNPDRRYGGYTF.